A selection of T cell receptor beta chains follows, all from one sample in a study of blood T cells in healthy people across ages. One entry per CDR3 protein, called by TCRdb with MiXCR from the 5' RACE reads. The sample holds some 1.6 million distinct CDR3 sequences, around 36% seen once. Sequences were obtained from blood. These TCRs come from a woman in her 30s in good health. Each CDR3 is given with its conserved first and last residue. The order of the fields is J gene, clone size, V gene, D gene, CDR3 protein, CDR3 DNA. D genes are given only for firm matches. Size tells how often a clone was seen (once, few, many) or the class of an expanded clone, and some rows leave it out.

TRBJ2-4 | few | TRBV12-3/TRBV12-4 | . | CASSHEWGTKNIQYF | TGTGCCAGCAGTCATGAGTGGGGGACCAAAAACATTCAGTACTTC
TRBJ2-3 | . | TRBV20-1 | TRBD1 | CSAPRGGQGTRLFADTQYF | TGCAGTGCTCCGCGGGGAGGACAGGGAACTAGGTTGTTCGCAGATACGCAGTATTTT
TRBJ2-1 | many | TRBV29-1 | TRBD2 | CSVPGGSGYPYNEQFF | TGCAGCGTCCCAGGCGGGAGTGGTTACCCCTACAATGAGCAGTTCTTC
TRBJ2-1 | . | TRBV3-1 | TRBD2 | CASSLTSGGHNEQFF | TGTGCCAGCAGCCTGACTAGCGGGGGACACAATGAGCAGTTCTTC
TRBJ2-1 | . | TRBV4-1 | . | CASSQVVGGNAGNEQFF | TGCGCCAGCAGCCAAGTGGTGGGCGGGAACGCTGGGAATGAGCAGTTCTTC
TRBJ2-3 | few | TRBV5-1 | TRBD1 | CASSPPTGPGDTQYF | TGCGCCAGCAGCCCCCCGACAGGGCCCGGGGATACGCAGTATTTT
TRBJ1-1 | . | TRBV20-1 | . | CSAKTWGLDTEAFF | TGCAGTGCTAAAACTTGGGGGTTGGACACTGAAGCTTTCTTT
TRBJ2-3 | few | TRBV12-5 | TRBD1 | CASATGTGVTDTQYF | TGTGCTAGTGCTACCGGGACAGGGGTCACAGATACGCAGTATTTT
TRBJ2-1 | many | TRBV27 | . | CASSYNPRTVYNEQFF | TGTGCCAGCAGTTATAATCCGAGGACCGTTTACAATGAGCAGTTCTTC
TRBJ2-7 | . | TRBV20-1 | TRBD2 | CSAAGTTRQYF | TGCAGTGCCGCCGGGACTACCCGGCAGTACTTC
TRBJ2-1 | . | TRBV7-9 | . | CASSLHLGGAGEQFF | TGTGCCAGCAGCTTGCACCTTGGGGGGGCCGGGGAGCAGTTCTTC
TRBJ1-4 | . | TRBV4-1 | . | CASSQGTGSTNEKLFF | TGCGCCAGCAGCCAGGGAACAGGTTCAACTAATGAAAAACTGTTTTTT
TRBJ2-5 | . | TRBV21-1 | . | CASRLSPTETQYF | TGTGCCAGCCGCCTATCCCCGACGGAGACCCAGTACTTC
TRBJ2-5 | . | TRBV7-6 | . | CASSSLSVKRGQETQYF | TGTGCCAGCAGCTCACTCTCGGTTAAAAGGGGTCAAGAGACCCAGTACTTC
TRBJ2-3 | . | TRBV11-1 | . | CASSDWTGLGDMQYF | TGTGCCAGCAGCGATTGGACTGGACTCGGGGATATGCAGTATTTT
TRBJ1-2 | . | TRBV11-2 | . | CASNPGGPESYYGYTF | TGTGCCAGCAACCCGGGGGGGCCGGAATCATACTATGGCTACACCTTC
TRBJ1-1 | many | TRBV5-1 | . | CASSLAQSNTEAFF | TGCGCCAGCAGCTTGGCGCAGTCAAACACTGAAGCTTTCTTT
TRBJ2-7 | few | TRBV30 | . | CASGTPLSYEQYF | TGTGCCTCCGGGACGCCCTTGTCCTACGAGCAGTACTTC
TRBJ2-5 | . | TRBV13 | . | CASSLGYRDGQETQYF | TGTGCCAGCAGCTTAGGGTACAGGGACGGTCAAGAGACCCAGTACTTC
TRBJ2-1 | many | TRBV7-2 | TRBD2 | CASSLGLAENEQFF | TGTGCCAGCAGCTTAGGGCTAGCGGAAAATGAGCAGTTCTTC
TRBJ2-7 | . | TRBV3-1 | . | CASSLGSRTSYEQYF | TGTGCCAGCAGCCTGGGCAGTCGAACTTCCTACGAGCAGTACTTC
TRBJ2-3 | many | TRBV7-3 | . | CASSPLGGVADTQYF | TGTGCCAGCAGCCCCCTTGGAGGGGTTGCAGATACGCAGTATTTT
TRBJ2-3 | . | TRBV27 | TRBD1 | CASTIRTGGTDTQYF | TGTGCCAGCACCATTAGGACAGGGGGGACAGATACGCAGTATTTT
TRBJ2-2 | . | TRBV13 | TRBD2 | CASSLGRGRMAGELFF | TGTGCCAGCAGCTTAGGACGCGGGAGAATGGCCGGGGAGCTGTTTTTT
TRBJ2-1 | many | TRBV29-1 | TRBD2 | CSVDGTSGSAYNEQFF | TGCAGCGTGGACGGGACTAGCGGGAGTGCCTACAATGAGCAGTTCTTC
TRBJ1-2 | . | TRBV12-3/TRBV12-4 | . | CASSLGGHSHGYTF | TGTGCCAGCAGCTTGGGGGGACATTCCCATGGCTACACCTTC
TRBJ1-1 | few | TRBV29-1 | . | CSVEQQLYTEAFF | TGCAGCGTTGAACAACAGTTGTACACTGAAGCTTTCTTT
TRBJ2-7 | many | TRBV4-2 | TRBD2 | CASSQEGLAVGGEQYF | TGTGCCAGCAGCCAAGAGGGACTAGCGGTGGGGGGAGAGCAGTACTTC
TRBJ2-7 | . | TRBV9 | . | CAGSVDEGKSYEQYF | TGTGCCGGCAGCGTAGATGAAGGGAAATCCTACGAGCAGTACTTC
TRBJ1-2 | once | TRBV7-9 | TRBD1 | CASSSYTGAINYGYTF | TGTGCCAGCAGTTCATATACAGGGGCTATAAACTATGGCTACACCTTC
TRBJ1-4 | . | TRBV7-9 | TRBD1 | CASSLDRVREKLFF | TGTGCCAGCAGCTTGGACAGGGTGCGTGAAAAACTGTTTTTT
TRBJ1-5 | . | TRBV30 | . | CAWSVRKDQPQHF | TGTGCCTGGAGTGTACGGAAGGATCAGCCCCAGCATTTT
TRBJ2-2 | once | TRBV29-1 | . | CSAFISGFGERFF | TGCAGCGCATTCATTAGTGGGTTCGGGGAGCGGTTTTTT
TRBJ2-1 | few | TRBV11-3 | . | CASSSKGDEQFF | TGTGCCAGCAGCTCGAAGGGCGATGAGCAGTTCTTC
TRBJ2-7 | many | TRBV29-1 | TRBD2 | CSVAGLAGNYEQYF | TGCAGCGTTGCTGGTCTAGCGGGGAACTACGAGCAGTACTTC
TRBJ2-5 | few | TRBV7-3 | . | CASSGGGAGETQYF | TGTGCCAGCAGCGGGGGCGGGGCAGGAGAGACCCAGTACTTC
TRBJ2-7 | . | TRBV6-6 | TRBD2 | CASSYLTGGHDEQYF | TGTGCCAGCAGTTACTTGACGGGAGGGCACGACGAGCAGTACTTC
TRBJ1-5 | . | TRBV20-1 | . | CSATGRADQPQHF | TGCAGTGCTACAGGCAGGGCGGATCAGCCCCAGCATTTT
TRBJ2-5 | . | TRBV30 | . | CAWSIGAQETQYF | TGTGCCTGGAGTATCGGGGCCCAAGAGACCCAGTACTTC
TRBJ1-5 | few | TRBV7-9 | . | CASSPAGFNSNQPQHF | TGTGCCAGCAGCCCGGCGGGATTCAATAGCAATCAGCCCCAGCATTTT
TRBJ2-7 | few | TRBV7-2 | . | CASSLGGTALYEQYF | TGTGCCAGCAGCTTAGGCGGGACAGCCCTCTACGAGCAGTACTTC
TRBJ1-2 | . | TRBV6-2/TRBV6-3 | TRBD1 | CASSAGTGGPNRPGYTF | TGTGCCAGCAGTGCCGGGACAGGGGGCCCTAATCGACCCGGCTACACCTTC
TRBJ2-1 | . | TRBV9 | . | CASSVGPPWDEQFF | TGTGCCAGCAGCGTAGGGCCCCCCTGGGATGAGCAGTTCTTC
TRBJ2-4 | few | TRBV7-9 | . | CASSLSSGLEEQYF | TGTGCCAGCAGCCTATCCTCGGGACTCGAGGAGCAGTACTTC
TRBJ1-2 | few | TRBV6-1 | . | CASSAEALANYGYTF | TGTGCCAGCAGTGCGGAGGCCCTAGCTAACTATGGCTACACCTTC
TRBJ1-2 | once | TRBV7-8 | TRBD1 | CASSLSGPPTGANGYTF | TGTGCCAGCAGCTTATCGGGGCCCCCGACAGGGGCAAATGGCTACACCTTC
TRBJ2-1 | . | TRBV4-1 | TRBD1 | CASSQRDRGIHEQFF | TGCGCCAGCAGCCAACGCGACAGGGGGATCCATGAGCAGTTCTTC
TRBJ2-7 | many | TRBV2 | TRBD1 | CASTGGQGRENEQYF | TGTGCCAGCACGGGCGGACAGGGAAGGGAGAACGAGCAGTACTTC
TRBJ1-2 | many | TRBV12-3/TRBV12-4 | TRBD1 | CASSPRTGDIYGYTF | TGTGCCAGCAGCCCAAGGACAGGAGATATCTATGGCTACACCTTC
TRBJ1-5 | few | TRBV12-3/TRBV12-4 | . | CASTPGPGAHSNQPQHF | TGTGCCAGCACCCCCGGGCCAGGGGCCCATAGCAATCAGCCCCAGCATTTT
TRBJ1-2 | . | TRBV7-2 | . | CASSLEPMGGAAGGYTF | TGTGCCAGCAGCTTAGAACCAATGGGAGGGGCCGCAGGGGGCTACACCTTC
TRBJ1-2 | . | TRBV20-1 | . | CSARVDRDSNYGYTF | TGCAGTGCTAGAGTAGACCGGGACTCCAACTATGGCTACACCTTC
TRBJ1-2 | . | TRBV28 | . | CASSLPLSYGYTF | TGTGCCAGCAGTTTACCTCTATCCTATGGCTACACCTTC
TRBJ2-5 | . | TRBV18 | . | CASSPEPGTETQYF | TGTGCCAGCTCACCAGAGCCGGGGACTGAGACCCAGTACTTC
TRBJ2-3 | many | TRBV27 | TRBD1 | CASSLATGADTQYF | TGTGCCAGCAGCCTTGCTACAGGGGCGGATACGCAGTATTTT
TRBJ2-1 | . | TRBV4-1 | TRBD1 | CASSQHGRGSPRNEQFF | TGCGCCAGCAGCCAGCATGGCAGGGGGTCCCCCCGGAATGAGCAGTTCTTC